Following are 9 T cell receptor beta chains from one sample sequenced in a study of cytomegalovirus exposure and HLA in healthy donors. This table comes from immunoSEQ multiplex PCR, and its TCRdb copy is limited to in-frame clones, with some not included. This sample yields some 250,000 clones, of which around 85% are seen a single time; less than 1.5% belongs to the top ten. Sequencing input: PBMCs. Receptors were obtained from a woman between 25 and 40 years old in good health and CMV-seropositive.

The chain carries TRBV10-3 and TRBJ2-5; no firm D call. This CDR3 is 13 amino acids long. The germline V gene has CDR1 ENHRY and CDR2 SYGVKD. Between the trimmed V and J ends, which lost 5 bases and 2 bases, there was a span of 9 bases. The CDR3: CAISLAEQETQYF. The CDR3 region has the DNA TGTGCCATCAGTTTAGCAGAACAAGAGACCCAGTACTTC.

In this sample, this clone turned up once. The rearrangement joins TRBV27 to TRBJ2-5, with D maybe TRBD2 (6 bases). Germline CDR1 and CDR2: MNHEY and SMNVEV (reference sequence). The CDR3 is 13 amino acids. Trimming took 2 bases from V and 3 from J, leaving 7 bases between them. This chain's CDR3 is CASSLGEEETQYF. CDR3 DNA sequence: TGTGCCAGCAGTTTAGGGGAGGAAGAGACCCAGTACTTC.

About this clone: Other DNA sequences in this specimen translate into the identical CDR3. V and J are TRBV5-1 and TRBJ2-3, with 13 positions matching TRBD2. Germline V CDR1 and CDR2: SGHRS, YFSETQ. The V and J ends lost 0 bases and 3 bases, in that order; junction bases with no gene match: 4. The CDR3 runs 17 residues. The CDR3 DNA reads TGCGCCAGCAGCTTGGACCCGGGACTAGCGGGGACAGATACGCAGTATTTT. Residues: CASSLDPGLAGTDTQYF.

The J gene is TRBJ2-1, the V gene TRBV19; D is possibly TRBD2 (5 bases). This CDR3 contains 20 residues. V was pared by 0 bases and J by 7 bases, with 28 bases between. CDR1 is LNHDA and CDR2 is SQIVND in the germline V gene (reference sequence). The CDR3 reads CASSIETGVSRANSRNEQFF. The CDR3 DNA sequence: TGTGCCAGTAGTATAGAGACCGGGGTTTCGAGGGCTAATAGTCGGAATGAGCAGTTCTTC.

The chain combines TRBV18 with TRBJ2-7, with D tentatively TRBD2 (5 bases). The CDR3 is made up of 13 amino acids. CDR1 and CDR2 from the germline V gene are KGHSH and LQKENI. CDR3 nucleotides: TGTGTTACGACGGCGGGCGTCGACTACGAGCAGTACTTC. Translation gives CVTTAGVDYEQYF.

The V call is TRBV30, the J call TRBJ1-1, with D possibly being TRBD1 (6 bases). V lost 4 bases, J lost 4 bases, and 25 bases lay in between. The CDR3 totals 17 residues. Germline loops: CDR1 GTSNPN, CDR2 SVGIG (reference sequence). DNA for the CDR3: TGTGCCTGGATAGGGGGTCGGGGTTTCTTTCGGGGCACTGAAGCTTTCTTT. Protein product: CAWIGGRGFFRGTEAFF.

V and J are TRBV27 and TRBJ1-1; the D gene is possibly TRBD1 (5 bases). The germline V gene encodes CDR1 MNHEY and CDR2 SMNVEV (reference sequence). V lost 2 bases and J lost 3, with 10 bases in between. CDR3 size: 14 residues. In nucleotides, the CDR3 is TGTGCCAGCAGTTTAAGGGGAGGCTACACTGAAGCTTTCTTT. Translated: CASSLRGGYTEAFF.

J is TRBJ1-5 and V is TRBV6-5, with a weak D call TRBD1 (5 bases). Trimming pared 11 bases from V and 7 bases from J, leaving 15 bases between. CDR3 length: 12 amino acids. Germline assignment: CDR1 MNHEY and CDR2 SVGAGI. This CDR3 reads CASGGAGQPQHF. The CDR3 nucleotides read TGTGCCTCAGGAGGGGCAGGCCAGCCCCAGCATTTT.

The chain joins TRBV18 to TRBJ1-1; perhaps TRBD1 as D (5 bases). CDR1 is KGHSH, CDR2 LQKENI, per germline. The V end lost 3 bases, the J end lost 0 bases, and 17 bases lay between the germline ends. The CDR3 runs to 17 residues. DNA for the CDR3: TGTGCCAGCTCACCCCTCTCAGGGTTACTTATGAACACTGAAGCTTTCTTT. It specifies CASSPLSGLLMNTEAFF.